Given below is one T cell receptor beta chain in context. Germline V gene lookup returns CDR1 LGHNA and CDR2 YSLEER. V lost 4 bases to trimming and J lost 7 bases, with 18 bases between them. This CDR3 has 15 amino acids. Original processing notes: Scientists estimated how many nucleated cells there were by amplifying reference gene primers. Data came from immunoSEQ multiplex PCR; TCRdb stores just in-frame clones and leaves some out. Clone size and V and J calls were adopted from that table, with D and trimming inferred from the DNA. The table lists about 36,000 clones, 78% of them singletons. This entry comes from a study of blood T cell repertoires in COVID-19. Overall study: PBMCs, B-cell-depleted T cells, or T cells were the source of the cDNA or gDNA that made up the material.

The sample taken for sequencing was peripheral blood. The chain has TRBV4-3 and TRBJ2-3, with D possibly being TRBD2 (5 bases). This sequence originates from a man aged 55 to 70 with acute or convalescent COVID-19. The CDR3 region is CASSPRALPGNTQYF. As DNA, the CDR3 is TGCGCCAGCAGCCCGAGAGCGCTCCCCGGGAATACGCAGTATTTT.